The entry below describes one T cell receptor (beta chain). As yet, its antigen is unknown. The source of the sample is a study of cytomegalovirus exposure and HLA in healthy donors. With V trimmed by 3 bases and J by 0 bases, 5 bases remained unmatched. CDR3 length: 16 residues. Germline values: CDR1 LNHDA, CDR2 SQIVND (reference sequence). It was with 60 Vbeta and 13 Jbeta primers that the PCR ran. TCRdb's table, derived via immunoSEQ multiplex PCR, lists solely in-frame clones and lacks some. The table lists roughly 140,000 clones, about 82% of them singletons. Findings of the study overall: Researchers counted roughly 150 TCR beta chains as cytomegalovirus-associated. Presence/absence analyses treated sequencing depth as roughly uniform across donors.

The sample comprised PBMCs. The J gene is TRBJ2-1, the V gene TRBV19; 7 nucleotides align to TRBD2. This TCR came from a man younger than 45 in good health and CMV-seronegative. The DNA of the CDR3 is TGTGCCAGTAGTATCCCGCGCGGGAGCTCCTACAATGAGCAGTTCTTC. Translating it yields CASSIPRGSSYNEQFF.